The 16 T cell receptor beta chains given below trace back to one sample, sequenced in a study of T-cell reconstitution after alpha-beta-depleted transplantation in children. As it was prepared, the TCRbeta library received unique molecular identifiers. TCRdb reanalysed the PCR reads using MiXCR and keeps one entry per CDR3 protein. The sample shows about 58,000 distinct CDR3 sequences, approximately 43% of them seen only once. This material consisted of PBMCs, mostly from graft donor cells, taken 360 days after TCRalphabeta/CD19-depleted stem cell transplant. These receptors were taken from a male patient under 18 who had a stem cell transplant for acute lymphoblastic leukemia, so the T cells may come from the graft donor.

The CDR3 loop is CASSLGREGRTGELFF. The CDR3 DNA follows: TGTGCCAGCAGTTTGGGGCGGGAGGGCCGGACCGGGGAGCTGTTTTTT. The rearrangement joins TRBV27 to TRBJ2-2; 9 nucleotides agree with TRBD2. This CDR3 has 16 residues. Per germline, CDR1 MNHEY and CDR2 SMNVEV (reference sequence). V lost 3 bases and J lost 5; bases outside the gene matches: 7.

This chain uses TRBV27 with TRBJ1-3, with D possibly TRBD1 on 5 matching bases. CDR3 length equals 16 residues. Trimming removed 0 bases from V and 0 bases from J, with 9 bases in between. Germline CDR1 MNHEY, CDR2 SMNVEV (reference sequence). The CDR3 spells CASSLSTATSGNTIYF. The CDR3 DNA sequence: TGTGCCAGCAGTTTATCGACAGCGACCTCTGGAAACACCATATATTTT.

This clonotype was seen a few times. The genes are TRBV29-1 and TRBJ1-1; unclear D gene. The ends were cut back, 6 bases at V and 4 bases at J, with 12 bases in the middle. This CDR3 contains 12 residues. From germline, CDR1 is SQVTM and CDR2 ANQGSEA. As DNA, the CDR3 is TGCAGCGTAGATAAGTTGTTCACTGAAGCTTTCTTT. This gives the protein CSVDKLFTEAFF.

CDR3 DNA: TGTGCCAGCAGCATCTACGCCCTCCTAGACAATGAGCAGTTCTTC. The encoded protein is CASSIYALLDNEQFF. This chain links TRBV7-6 with TRBJ2-1; D unclear. The CDR3 is made up of 15 amino acids. Germline V gives CDR1 SGHVS, CDR2 FNYEAQ. With 5 bases removed from V and 5 bases from J, the gap between germline ends came to 16 bases. Full variable domain (rest looked up from reference TRBV7-6 and TRBJ2-1): GAGVSQSPRYKVTKRGQDVALRCDPISGHVSLYWYRQALGQGPEFLTYFNYEAQQDKSGLPNDRFSAERPEGSISTLTIQRTEQRDSAMYRCASSIYALLDNEQFFGPGTRLTVL.

The chain has TRBV9 and TRBJ2-1; 8 bases are shared with TRBD2. Germline CDR1 and CDR2: SGDLS and YYNGEE. The CDR3 contains 15 residues. Trimming cost V 3 bases and J 3 bases; bases outside gene matches: 5. CDR3: CASSGGRGVYNEQFF. The CDR3 bases are TGTGCCAGCAGCGGGGGGCGGGGGGTCTACAATGAGCAGTTCTTC.

The rearrangement links TRBV29-1 to TRBJ2-1, with D possibly matching TRBD1 (6 bases). Trimming took off 6 bases at V and 0 bases at J, with 15 bases between the two ends. The CDR3 extends over 15 amino acids. Germline CDR1 is SQVTM and CDR2 is ANQGSEA. DNA of the CDR3: TGCAGCGTCACAGGGCACCAGAGCTCCTACAATGAGCAGTTCTTC. It specifies CSVTGHQSSYNEQFF.

The J gene is TRBJ1-2, the V gene TRBV7-6; maybe TRBD1 (5 bases). Germline V gene data show CDR1 as SGHVS and CDR2 as FNYEAQ. The CDR3 spans 16 residues. Trimming removed 0 bases at V and 3 bases at J, with 14 bases between. The CDR3 bases are TGTGCCAGCAGCTTAGCCGGTCCAGGGAGGGACTATGGCTACACCTTC. Translating gives CASSLAGPGRDYGYTF. Drawing the rest from reference TRBV7-6 and TRBJ1-2, the complete variable domain is GAGVSQSPRYKVTKRGQDVALRCDPISGHVSLYWYRQALGQGPEFLTYFNYEAQQDKSGLPNDRFSAERPEGSISTLTIQRTEQRDSAMYRCASSLAGPGRDYGYTFGSGTRLTVV.

This clonotype was detected many times. This rearrangement joins TRBV6-5 to TRBJ1-5; 9 nucleotides agree with TRBD1. V lost 8 bases and J lost 6; bases outside the gene matches: 5. This CDR3 is 13 amino acids long. CDR1 and CDR2 (germline): MNHEY, SVGAGI. CDR3 nucleotides: TGTGCCAGCCTACAGGGGGCCCTTCAGCCCCAGCATTTT. As protein: CASLQGALQPQHF.

The chain uses TRBV12-3 or TRBV12-4 and TRBJ2-3; 12 bases align to TRBD2. This CDR3 comprises 16 residues. The V and J ends lost 6 bases and 4 bases, in that order; junction bases with no gene match: 8. Here the CDR3 reads CASSPPSGRGADTQYF. The DNA for the CDR3 is TGTGCCAGCAGCCCCCCTAGCGGGAGGGGCGCAGATACGCAGTATTTT.

CDR3 in amino acids: CASTTGTGTYEQYF. CDR3 bases: TGCGCCAGCACCACCGGGACAGGGACCTACGAGCAGTACTTC. The V call is TRBV5-1, the J call TRBJ2-7; 9 positions match TRBD1. The CDR3 length is 14 residues. The V segment lost 6 bases and the J segment 2 bases; nucleotides outside the gene matches: 6. Germline values: CDR1 SGHRS, CDR2 YFSETQ.

This clonotype was observed a handful of times. The chain is built from TRBV7-9 and TRBJ1-2; maybe TRBD1 (6 bases). CDR1 and CDR2 (germline): SEHNR, FQNEAQ (reference sequence). Trimming left V 5 bases short and J 8 bases short, with 12 bases between. CDR3 length: 12 amino acids. CDR3 in DNA: TGTGCCAGCAGCCTAACAGGGTACGGCTACACCTTC. It is translated as CASSLTGYGYTF.

This clonotype was detected only a few times. The chain combines TRBV9 with TRBJ2-5; D is unresolved. V dropped 0 bases and J dropped 5 bases, with 8 bases sitting between them. CDR3 length: 13 amino acids. Germline-derived CDR1 and CDR2 are SGDLS and YYNGEE. The CDR3 DNA reads TGTGCCAGCAGCGTAGATGGACGGGAGACCCAGTACTTC. Translated: CASSVDGRETQYF.

The J gene is TRBJ2-1, the V gene TRBV11-1; D not certain. Trimming cost V 0 bases and J 9 bases, with 9 bases left between them. The germline gives CDR1 SGHAT, CDR2 FQDESV (reference sequence). The CDR3 consists of 13 residues. Written as DNA, the CDR3 is TGTGCCAGCAGCTTAGCTTCTGCCTTTGAGCAGTTCTTC. Its protein is CASSLASAFEQFF.

The sample holds a few counts of this clonotype. The V gene is TRBV6-5, the J gene TRBJ1-2, with no clear D. Germline V lookup: CDR1 MNHEY, CDR2 SVGAGI. V was pared by 6 bases and J by 4 bases, with 9 bases between. The CDR3 length is 12 residues. CDR3 in amino acids: CASSSPLYGYTF. CDR3 nucleotides: TGTGCCAGCAGCTCTCCTCTCTATGGCTACACCTTC.

The chain links TRBV11-2 to TRBJ2-1, with D unresolved. The CDR3 length is 12 residues. The germline gives CDR1 SGHAT, CDR2 FQNNGV. Trimming cost V 3 bases and J 9 bases, with 9 bases left between them. CDR3 amino acids: CASSLLRIEQFF. Here the CDR3 DNA reads TGTGCCAGCAGCTTGTTGAGAATTGAGCAGTTCTTC.

This sequence joins TRBV20-1 and TRBJ2-1, with 9 positions matching TRBD2. Germline CDR1 and CDR2: DFQATT and SNEGSKA (reference sequence). Unmatched junction bases numbered 9, after V lost 6 bases and J lost 0 bases. The CDR3 covers 16 residues. In DNA, the CDR3 is TGCAGTGCCCCACGACTAGCGGCCTCCTCCTACAATGAGCAGTTCTTC. It codes for CSAPRLAASSYNEQFF.